The 15 T cell receptor beta chains in this list originate from one sample, sequenced in a study of cytomegalovirus exposure and HLA in healthy donors. Vbeta (60) and Jbeta (13) primers were used in the PCR. Clones were read by immunoSEQ multiplex PCR, and TCRdb kept only the in-frame ones, dropping some. The sample has about 80,000 clones, roughly three quarters seen once. The specimen was PBMCs. These TCRs come from a woman aged 35 to 49 in good health and CMV-seropositive.

CDR3 DNA: TGTGCCTGGAGTGGAGGCACAGATACGCAGTATTTT. Translating gives CAWSGGTDTQYF. This chain links TRBV30 with TRBJ2-3; D uncertain. Trimming took 1 base from V and 1 from J, leaving 3 bases between them. The CDR3 is 12 amino acids. Germline V gene lookup returns CDR1 GTSNPN and CDR2 SVGIG (reference sequence).

V usage is TRBV5-6 and J usage is TRBJ1-2; TRBD1 matches 11 bases. The CDR3 is made up of 15 amino acids. Germline CDR1 SGHDT, CDR2 YYEEEE. With 3 bases clipped from V and 1 base from J, the junction kept 2 bases outside the gene matches. CDR3 DNA sequence: TGTGCCAGCAGCTACGGGACAGGGGGTAACTATGGCTACACCTTC. Amino acids: CASSYGTGGNYGYTF.

V is TRBV11-2 and J is TRBJ2-5; 14 bases agree with TRBD2. Germline lookup yields CDR1 SGHAT and CDR2 FQNNGV. V lost 8 bases and J lost 2; bases outside the gene matches: 10. This CDR3 is built from 17 residues. The CDR3 coding sequence is TGTGCCAGCCACGGGACTAGCGGGGGCCATGAACAAGAGACCCAGTACTTC. This encodes CASHGTSGGHEQETQYF.

The genes are TRBV30 and TRBJ2-3; perhaps TRBD2 as D (6 bases). The CDR3 totals 16 residues. V was cut by 0 bases and J by 2 bases, with 15 bases left in between. The germline CDR1 and CDR2 sequences are GTSNPN and SVGIG (reference sequence). The CDR3 coding sequence is TGTGCCTGGAGTGTTGGTGGGAGGATATACACAGATACGCAGTATTTT. Its translation: CAWSVGGRIYTDTQYF.

The chain links TRBV30 to TRBJ2-2, with TRBD2 matching over 15 bases. The CDR3 is 18 amino acids. Germline lookup yields CDR1 GTSNPN and CDR2 SVGIG (reference sequence). The ends lost 1 base at V and 3 bases at J; junction bases unmatched: 6. In DNA form, the CDR3 reads TGTGCCTGGAGTGCTTCCCGGACTAGCGGGGGGGACACCGGGGAGCTGTTTTTT. Encoded protein: CAWSASRTSGGDTGELFF.

The V and J genes are TRBV11-1 and TRBJ1-2, with 7 bases that match TRBD1. CDR1 and CDR2 from the germline V gene are SGHAT and FQDESV (reference sequence). After removal of 0 bases from V and 5 bases from J, the junction contained 3 bases not matched to a gene. The CDR3 contains 14 residues. The DNA of the CDR3 is TGTGCCAGCAGCTTAGCCCACAGGGGTTATGGCTACACCTTC. It yields the protein CASSLAHRGYGYTF.

V is TRBV27 and J is TRBJ2-7, with 8 bases identical to TRBD1. Per germline, CDR1 MNHEY and CDR2 SMNVEV (reference sequence). V shed 10 bases and J 6 bases; nucleotides not matched to a gene: 5. The CDR3 contains 11 residues. CDR3 coding DNA: TGTGCCACCTGGACAGGGTTCGAGCAGTACTTC. This sequence encodes CATWTGFEQYF.

This clone appeared a few times. V and J are TRBV7-2 and TRBJ1-2, with 12 bases matching TRBD1. Germline V gene lookup returns CDR1 SGHTA and CDR2 FQGNSA. The V segment lost 4 bases and the J segment 8 bases; nucleotides outside the gene matches: 8. The CDR3 totals 15 residues. The CDR3 DNA is TGTGCCAGCAGCTCCCAGGGGGACAGGGGGCTAGGCTACACCTTC. Protein product: CASSSQGDRGLGYTF.

This CDR3 is CATSRGTKIDEQFF. The CDR3 DNA sequence: TGTGCCACCAGCAGAGGTACAAAGATCGATGAGCAGTTCTTC. The J gene is TRBJ2-1, the V gene TRBV15; D call uncertain. Trimming took 1 base from V and 8 from J, leaving 12 bases between them. Per germline, CDR1 LNHNV and CDR2 YYDKDF (reference sequence). This CDR3 region has 14 residues.

The chain links TRBV29-1 to TRBJ2-3; 9 bases match TRBD2. Trimming cost V 0 bases and J 4 bases; bases outside gene matches: 8. Per germline, CDR1 SQVTM and CDR2 ANQGSEA. The CDR3 is 16 residues long. The CDR3 here is CSVEDPGLATPDTQYF. The CDR3 DNA follows: TGCAGCGTTGAAGACCCCGGACTAGCGACCCCAGATACGCAGTATTTT.

The chain is built from TRBV28 and TRBJ1-1; D may be TRBD1 (5 bases). This CDR3 is 18 amino acids long. V lost 2 bases and J lost 2, with 21 bases in between. Germline V gene data show CDR1 as MDHEN and CDR2 as SYDVKM. CDR3 coding DNA: TGTGCCAGCAGTTTACCCCATCAGACAGCCGTTCCCAACACTGAAGCTTTCTTT. This sequence encodes CASSLPHQTAVPNTEAFF.

V and J are TRBV10-3 and TRBJ2-7; D is possibly TRBD2 (7 bases). Per the germline V gene, CDR1 is ENHRY and CDR2 is SYGVKD. The CDR3 loop spans 13 amino acids. The V end lost 6 bases, the J end lost 3 bases, and 12 bases lay between the germline ends. The CDR3 DNA sequence: TGTGCCATCAGCGCAGCGGGACACTACGAGCAGTACTTC. Amino acids: CAISAAGHYEQYF.

In its sample, this clone was seen once. The chain recombines TRBV9 with TRBJ1-2, with a possible D match to TRBD1 (6 bases). V was shortened by 3 bases and J by 5 bases, with 11 bases between the two germline ends. Germline V gives CDR1 SGDLS, CDR2 YYNGEE. This CDR3 spans 13 amino acids. CDR3 sequence reads: CASSAGTKYGYTF. The CDR3 DNA reads as TGTGCCAGCAGCGCCGGGACAAAATATGGCTACACCTTC. Complete variable domain (other parts from reference TRBV9 and TRBJ1-2): DSGVTQTPKHLITATGQRVTLRCSPRSGDLSVYWYQQSLDQGLQFLIQYYNGEERAKGNILERFSAQQFPDLHSELNLSSLELGDSALYFCASSAGTKYGYTFGSGTRLTVV.

The CDR3 sequence: CASSLDGTTTYEQYF. CDR3 nucleotide sequence: TGCGCCAGCAGCTTGGATGGGACTACTACCTACGAGCAGTACTTC. The chain uses TRBV5-1 and TRBJ2-7, with 7 positions matching TRBD2. The CDR3 runs 15 residues. Per germline, CDR1 SGHRS and CDR2 YFSETQ. V lost 0 bases and J lost 2; bases outside the gene matches: 5.

This chain links TRBV4-1 with TRBJ2-5; D ambiguous. The DNA end is a closer match to TRBJ2-7, so the J assignment may be wrong. Looked up from germline, CDR1 is MGHRA and CDR2 is YSYEKL. The CDR3 runs 15 residues. The CDR3 DNA reads as TGCGCCAGCAGCCTCATTCCAGGAAACTCCTACGAGCAGTACTTC. Its translation is CASSLIPGNSYEQYF.